Listed here is a single TCR beta chain. The data were obtained in a study of blood T cell repertoires in COVID-19. Turning to the study itself: Whether acute or convalescent, the COVID-19 samples came from the United States, Italy and Spain. PBMCs, B-cell-depleted T cells, or T cells were the source of the cDNA or gDNA that made up the material.

The Seattle patients joined while their infection was active and were tracked longitudinally afterward. The table came from immunoSEQ multiplex PCR; TCRdb's copy has only in-frame clones and leaves some out. The sample shows tens of thousands of clones, 65% to 90% of them seen only once. Germline V gene data show CDR1 as GTSNPN and CDR2 as SVGIG (reference sequence). The trim removed 2 bases at V and 0 bases at J, leaving 10 bases unmatched. This CDR3 is 19 amino acids long. This receptor was identified in a young man with COVID-19, enrolled during active disease. Sample: peripheral blood. The chain is built from TRBV30 and TRBJ2-6; 10 nucleotides align to TRBD1. The CDR3 reads CAWSSIGTGASSGANVLTF. The CDR3 DNA is TGTGCCTGGAGTTCGATCGGGACAGGGGCTAGCTCTGGGGCCAACGTCCTGACTTTC.